This T cell receptor (beta chain) was documented in a study of naive and memory T cell subsets. Findings of the study overall: Possibly reflecting memory cells re-expressing CD45RA, a few larger clonotypes occurred in naive repertoires, especially CD8.

Looked up from germline, CDR1 is SQVTM and CDR2 is ANQGSEA. J lost 3 bases, V lost 7 bases, and 16 bases had no gene match. The CDR3 length is 16 residues. In this sample, this clonotype turned up a few times. Its antigen is unidentified. Both TRBC1 and TRBC2 were covered by a beta constant-region primer of two equimolar oligonucleotides. Ligated cDNA was amplified by four rounds of PCR with nested alpha and beta constant-region primers and SP2. TCRdb recomputed calls from the UMI-ligation and nested PCR reads with MiXCR, one row per CDR3 protein. Among roughly 140,000 distinct CDR3 sequences listed, approximately 20% were seen once.

The source material was naive CD8+ T cells from blood. The V gene is TRBV29-1, the J gene TRBJ2-3; TRBD1 agrees at 7 bases. The source is a human donor in good health. The CDR3 sequence is CSGQLPTGRGTDTQYF. The CDR3 region has the DNA TGCAGCGGACAGCTTCCGACAGGGCGCGGGACAGATACGCAGTATTTT.